The rows below give T cell receptor beta chains drawn from one sample of a study of blood T cell repertoires in COVID-19. The method was immunoSEQ multiplex PCR; TCRdb's version includes in-frame clones alone and lacks a portion of them. The data hold over 350,000 clones, with approximately 90% observed a single time. The specimen sequenced was peripheral blood. The origin of the receptors is a woman aged 25-40 years with active or convalescent COVID-19. Both conserved end residues are trimmed from each CDR3. The D gene is left open where the match is weak.

>TRBV25-1|TRBJ2-7|TRBD2
ASSGERTSGIYEQY
>TRBV19|TRBJ2-1|.
ASSIVGGAGNNEQF
>TRBV6-5|TRBJ1-1|TRBD1
ASNKGQGGNTEAF
>TRBV2|TRBJ1-5|TRBD1
ASSVEGQGARGQPQH
>TRBV19|TRBJ1-1|TRBD1
ASSIPDRGRDTEAF
>TRBV7-9|TRBJ2-7|.
ASSLDRGSEQY
>TRBV7-2|TRBJ2-3|.
ASKNRSPDTQY
>TRBV7-9|TRBJ2-3|.
ASSLGFSGNSTDTQY
>TRBV25-1|TRBJ1-1|TRBD1
ANHRGRGTEAF
>TRBV7-6|TRBJ2-1|.
ASSPLFDEQF
>TRBV30|TRBJ2-3|TRBD2
AWSVQPSGSADTQY
>TRBV2|TRBJ1-3|.
ASSEGPLGNTIY
>TRBV5-1|TRBJ1-3|.
ASSSGISGNTIY
>TRBV10-1|TRBJ1-5|TRBD1
ARPDTGTGDNQPQH
>TRBV19|TRBJ2-1|.
ASSPTTPYNEQF
>TRBV29-1|TRBJ2-1|.
SGTRSSYNEQF
>TRBV6-2/TRBV6-3|TRBJ2-5|TRBD2
ASSYPWASGQETQY
>TRBV18|TRBJ1-5|.
ASARGRDSNQPQH
>TRBV5-4|TRBJ2-4|TRBD2
ASSLASGGSKNIQY
>TRBV30|TRBJ1-5|TRBD1
AWSVGTANNQPQH
>TRBV2|TRBJ2-7|TRBD1
ASSYHGTGGTYEQY
>TRBV27|TRBJ1-2|.
ASTEKSPNYGYT
>TRBV29-1|TRBJ2-7|.
SVDGFVRGEQY
>TRBV19|TRBJ2-1|.
ASSNGAGISYNEQF
>TRBV7-9|TRBJ1-3|TRBD1
ASSWPGQGADGNTIY
>TRBV4-2|TRBJ1-3|TRBD1
ASSPLTGAGNTIY
>TRBV10-3|TRBJ1-4|.
ATRGSDEKLF
>TRBV7-2|TRBJ2-5|TRBD2
ASSLVLAGKTQY